The 32 T cell receptor beta chains below were found in one sample sequenced in a study of blood T cell repertoires in COVID-19 (dated by TCRdb to 2020 to 2021). Library construction relied on the immunoSEQ multiplex PCR assay. TCRdb retrieved this table from immuneACCESS and kept in-frame rearrangements only. Not all clones are present; in checked studies, unresolved V genes account for under half, and no reason is known for the remainder. Present in this sample are about 100,000 clones, about four fifths of which were seen just once. The ten largest clones capture approximately 3.5% of the sample. The sample consisted of peripheral blood. Source of these receptors: a woman aged 80 or over with active or convalescent COVID-19.

In the case of this clone: Its ends do not fully match the called genes, so a read error is possible. The rearrangement joins TRBV23-1 to TRBJ1-2; D is perhaps TRBD1 (6 bases). TRBV23-1 is given ORF status, its function remaining uncertain. The CDR3 length is 14 residues. The CDR3 loop reads CASRQSSGVYGYTF. CDR3 DNA: TGCGCCAGCAGACAATCATCAGGGGTCTATGGCTACACCTTC.

The V call is TRBV7-8, the J call TRBJ2-3; perhaps TRBD1 as D (5 bases). CDR3 size: 15 residues. CDR1 SGHVS and CDR2 FQNEAQ come from the germline V gene. Trimming stripped 1 base from V and 2 bases from J, with 10 bases between. CDR3 coding DNA: TGTGCCAGCAGCTTAGTAGGGGCGCTCACAGATACGCAGTATTTT. Its protein product is CASSLVGALTDTQYF.

This chain joins TRBV28 and TRBJ1-2, with 9 bases that match TRBD1. V lost 6 bases to trimming and J lost 7 bases; unmatched junction nucleotides: 3. The CDR3 has 12 amino acids. CDR1 is MDHEN, CDR2 SYDVKM, per germline. The CDR3 region has the DNA TGTGCCAGCAGAGGGGGACAGGGTGGCTACACCTTC. Translated: CASRGGQGGYTF.

J is TRBJ1-5 and V is TRBV6-6, with D possibly being TRBD1 (5 bases). With 5 bases removed from V and 2 bases from J, the gap between germline ends came to 19 bases. Germline V gives CDR1 MNHNY, CDR2 SVGAGI (reference sequence). This CDR3 comprises 17 residues. The CDR3 DNA reads TGTGCCAGCAGTCTCGGATTCGGGGGGACGCGCAATCAGCCCCAGCATTTT. Its protein is CASSLGFGGTRNQPQHF.

This chain links TRBV5-6 with TRBJ2-7; tentatively, D is TRBD1 (5 bases). Trimming shortened V by 0 bases and J by 3 bases, and 16 bases separated the two germline ends. Germline-derived CDR1 and CDR2 are SGHDT and YYEEEE. The CDR3 extends over 16 amino acids. The CDR3 spells CASSLGYWGSRYEQYF. The CDR3, as DNA: TGTGCCAGCAGCTTGGGGTATTGGGGCAGTCGCTACGAGCAGTACTTC.

The chain recombines TRBV10-3 with TRBJ1-4; TRBD1 matches 11 bases. The V and J ends lost 4 bases and 3 bases, in that order; junction bases with no gene match: 13. This CDR3 comprises 19 residues. CDR1 and CDR2 from the germline V gene are ENHRY and SYGVKD. CDR3 sequence (DNA): TGTGCCATCAGTGCCGACCTAGGGACAGGGGGTTCTGCTAATGAAAAACTGTTTTTT. Amino acids: CAISADLGTGGSANEKLFF.

The chain is built from TRBV19 and TRBJ2-3, with 8 bases matching TRBD2. The CDR3 extends over 14 amino acids. Germline loops: CDR1 LNHDA, CDR2 SQIVND (reference sequence). Trimming cost V 10 bases and J 3 bases; bases outside gene matches: 9. The CDR3 nucleotides read TGTGCCACCGACCGGGGGGGCGAAACAGATACGCAGTATTTT. Translation: CATDRGGETDTQYF.

This clone was picked up a small number of times. In DNA, the CDR3 is TGTGCCACCAGCAACGGGGGCTCTGGAAACACCATATATTTT. This codes for CATSNGGSGNTIYF. The rearrangement joins TRBV15 to TRBJ1-3; tentatively, D is TRBD1 (5 bases). Germline-derived CDR1 and CDR2 are LNHNV and YYDKDF (reference sequence). Trimming took 4 bases from V and 0 from J, leaving 7 bases between them. The CDR3 consists of 14 residues.

This sequence joins TRBV29-1 and TRBJ2-7, with 7 bases aligning to TRBD1. Germline trimming cut 4 bases from V and 2 bases from J; bases unmatched to any gene: 8. The length of the CDR3 is 14 residues. The germline V gene encodes CDR1 SQVTM and CDR2 ANQGSEA. The CDR3 protein is CSVVPGTVPYEQYF. Here the CDR3 DNA reads TGCAGCGTTGTACCTGGGACAGTTCCCTACGAGCAGTACTTC.

V gene TRBV7-9 combines with J gene TRBJ2-7, with D perhaps matching TRBD2 (6 bases). The CDR3 is 15 residues long. The V gene lost 2 bases and the J gene lost 3 bases, with 14 bases spanning the gap. The V gene's germline CDR1 is SEHNR and CDR2 FQNEAQ (reference sequence). In nucleotides, the CDR3 is TGTGCCAGCAGCTTACAGACTAGTCCGTTCTACGAGCAGTACTTC. Protein product: CASSLQTSPFYEQYF.

This chain links TRBV6-2 or TRBV6-3 with TRBJ1-5; perhaps TRBD1 as D (6 bases). The CDR3 is 17 amino acids. V lost 0 bases to trimming and J lost 7 bases, with 19 bases between them. Germline V gives CDR1 MNHEY, CDR2 SVGEGT. CDR3 in amino acids: CASSYSRFAGGGQPQHF. In DNA form, the CDR3 reads TGTGCCAGCAGTTACTCCCGGTTCGCTGGGGGCGGACAGCCCCAGCATTTT.

J is TRBJ1-5 and V is TRBV18, with 7 bases matching TRBD1. Trimming cost V 5 bases and J 1 base; bases outside gene matches: 2. The CDR3 covers 14 residues. Germline values: CDR1 KGHSH, CDR2 LQKENI. This CDR3 reads CASSGTASNQPQHF. The CDR3, as DNA: TGTGCCAGCTCAGGGACAGCCAGCAATCAGCCCCAGCATTTT.

The V and J genes are TRBV27 and TRBJ1-1; 8 bases map to TRBD1. J gave up 10 bases and V 5 bases, and 9 bases lay outside the gene matches. CDR1 MNHEY and CDR2 SMNVEV come from the germline V gene (reference sequence). The CDR3 length is 13 residues. The CDR3: CASSTGQGRSAFF. The CDR3 DNA reads TGTGCCAGCAGTACCGGACAGGGACGCTCAGCTTTCTTT.

This clone was seen a handful of times. This sequence joins TRBV30 and TRBJ1-6, with 8 bases aligning to TRBD1. Germline lookup yields CDR1 GTSNPN and CDR2 SVGIG (reference sequence). Unmatched junction bases numbered 5, after V lost 2 bases and J lost 8 bases. The CDR3 runs 14 residues. Here the CDR3 reads CAWSRGQEYSPLHF. The CDR3 DNA reads TGTGCCTGGAGTAGGGGACAGGAGTATTCACCCCTCCACTTT.

This rearrangement joins TRBV6-5 to TRBJ2-1; D is possibly TRBD2 (6 bases). Germline V gene sequence: CDR1 MNHEY, CDR2 SVGAGI. The CDR3 is made up of 12 amino acids. V was trimmed by 6 bases and J by 11 bases, leaving 14 bases between them. The CDR3 sequence: CASRPLSGKQFF. CDR3 DNA: TGTGCCAGCAGGCCCCTTAGCGGCAAGCAGTTCTTC.

The chain has TRBV28 and TRBJ2-2; 8 nucleotides line up with TRBD1. Germline V gene sequence: CDR1 MDHEN, CDR2 SYDVKM. This CDR3 spans 14 amino acids. V shed 7 bases and J 5 bases; nucleotides not matched to a gene: 6. The DNA of the CDR3 is TGTGCCAGCAATGGACAGGGTGAAACCGGGGAGCTGTTTTTT. Residues: CASNGQGETGELFF.

This chain uses TRBV6-5 with TRBJ2-3, with D perhaps TRBD1 (5 bases). The CDR3 loop spans 13 amino acids. Germline values: CDR1 MNHEY, CDR2 SVGAGI. Trimming stripped 6 bases from V and 2 bases from J, with 9 bases between. The CDR3 is CASRETVTDTQYF. CDR3 bases: TGTGCCAGCAGAGAGACAGTCACAGATACGCAGTATTTT.

The chain uses TRBV19 and TRBJ2-3; a possible D gene is TRBD1 (5 bases). Germline-derived CDR1 and CDR2 are LNHDA and SQIVND (reference sequence). The CDR3 runs to 14 residues. Trimming took 4 bases from V and 0 from J, leaving 8 bases between them. The CDR3, as DNA: TGTGCCAGTAGTACGACAGTTAGCACAGATACGCAGTATTTT. Amino acids: CASSTTVSTDTQYF.

V usage is TRBV5-1 and J usage is TRBJ2-7, with 16 bases identical to TRBD2. J was trimmed by 4 bases and V by 4 bases; bases with no gene match: 5. From germline, CDR1 is SGHRS and CDR2 YFSETQ. This CDR3 region has 16 residues. The CDR3 DNA reads TGCGCCAGCAGCGGAGGGACTAGCGGGGGGGCTTACGAGCAGTACTTC. Translating gives CASSGGTSGGAYEQYF.

The V call is TRBV15, the J call TRBJ2-1; weak D call: TRBD2 (5 bases). There are 18 residues in the CDR3. CDR1 is LNHNV, CDR2 YYDKDF, per germline (reference sequence). The V and J ends lost 0 bases and 5 bases respectively, with 20 bases between them. The DNA of the CDR3 is TGTGCCACCAGCAGAGATTTCACGGGAACAATTCTAAACAATGAGCAGTTCTTC. Translation gives CATSRDFTGTILNNEQFF. Full variable domain (missing parts from reference TRBV15 and TRBJ2-1): DAMVIQNPRYQVTQFGKPVTLSCSQTLNHNVMYWYQQKSSQAPKLLFHYYDKDFNNEADTPDNFQSRRPNTSFCFLDIRSPGLGDTAMYLCATSRDFTGTILNNEQFFGPGTRLTVL.

The V and J genes are TRBV28 and TRBJ1-5, with 9 bases lining up with TRBD1. The junction had 7 bases not matched to a gene; V was cut back by 2 bases and J by 5 bases. Germline lookup yields CDR1 MDHEN and CDR2 SYDVKM. CDR3 size: 16 residues. CDR3 sequence reads: CASSLNRGRGDQPQHF. CDR3 coding DNA: TGTGCCAGCAGTTTAAACAGGGGGCGCGGGGATCAGCCCCAGCATTTT.

The chain couples TRBV6-2 or TRBV6-3 to TRBJ1-1, with TRBD1 identical over 7 bases. The CDR3 extends over 14 amino acids. Germline assignment: CDR1 MNHEY and CDR2 SVGEGT. V dropped 5 bases and J dropped 4; count of bases not matched to a gene: 7. The CDR3 region is CASSGRQGATEAFF. In DNA, the CDR3 is TGTGCCAGCAGTGGCAGACAGGGTGCCACTGAAGCTTTCTTT.

This chain connects TRBV30 to TRBJ1-3; 12 positions match TRBD1. Trimming removed 5 bases from V and 5 bases from J; junction bases left unmatched: 1. CDR1 and CDR2 (germline): GTSNPN, SVGIG (reference sequence). The CDR3 is made up of 13 amino acids. The CDR3 DNA follows: TGTGCCTGGGGGACAGGGGGCAGAAACACCATATATTTT. As protein: CAWGTGGRNTIYF. The full variable domain, with the rest looked up from reference TRBV30 and TRBJ1-3, is SQTIHQWPATLVQPVGSPLSLECTVEGTSNPNLYWYRQAAGRGLQLLFYSVGIGQISSEVPQNLSASRPQDRQFILSSKKLLLSDSGFYLCAWGTGGRNTIYFGEGSWLTVV.

The V call is TRBV5-4, the J call TRBJ1-2; D call uncertain. This CDR3 is built from 12 residues. Germline V CDR1 and CDR2: SGHNT, YYREEE (reference sequence). V was clipped by 4 bases and J by 3 bases, with 7 bases between them. The CDR3 here is CASSEDYYGYTF. The CDR3 region has the DNA TGTGCCAGCAGCGAAGACTACTATGGCTACACCTTC.

Only one count was recorded for this clone. The gene calls are TRBV10-3 and TRBJ1-4, with D maybe TRBD1 (5 bases). V was trimmed by 4 bases and J by 8 bases, leaving 11 bases between them. In germline, CDR1 is ENHRY, CDR2 SYGVKD. This CDR3 has 13 amino acids. CDR3: CAISALGGEKLFF. Here the CDR3 DNA reads TGTGCCATCAGTGCCCTCGGGGGGGAAAAACTGTTTTTT.

The chain combines TRBV18 with TRBJ1-2, with a tentative D call TRBD1 (5 bases). Per germline, CDR1 KGHSH and CDR2 LQKENI. V was cut by 0 bases and J by 4 bases, with 12 bases left in between. CDR3 length: 15 amino acids. This chain's CDR3 is CASSPPGGPTYGYTF. As DNA, the CDR3 is TGTGCCAGCTCACCACCCGGGGGACCTACCTATGGCTACACCTTC.

The chain combines TRBV6-5 with TRBJ1-3; unclear D gene. The germline V gene encodes CDR1 MNHEY and CDR2 SVGAGI. The V end lost 0 bases, the J end lost 6 bases, and 12 bases lay between the germline ends. The CDR3 totals 15 residues. The CDR3 DNA sequence: TGTGCCAGCAGTTACTCGGAACAGATCGCAAACACCATATATTTT. It is translated as CASSYSEQIANTIYF.

The chain has TRBV7-2 and TRBJ1-3; perhaps TRBD1 as D (6 bases). Germline CDR1 reads SGHTA; CDR2 reads FQGNSA. Trimming took 5 bases from V and 4 from J, leaving 9 bases between them. The length of the CDR3 is 13 residues. CDR3 amino acids: CASSPTGGNTIYF. CDR3 in DNA: TGTGCCAGCAGCCCAACAGGGGGAAACACCATATATTTT.

The chain uses TRBV19 and TRBJ1-5; TRBD1 might be the D (5 bases). This CDR3 has 15 amino acids. Trimming took 7 bases from V and 0 from J, leaving 13 bases between them. CDR1 is LNHDA and CDR2 is SQIVND in the germline V gene (reference sequence). CDR3 coding DNA: TGTGCCAGTACCGGCGGGGGGAGTAGCAATCAGCCCCAGCATTTT. Amino acids: CASTGGGSSNQPQHF. Full variable domain (missing parts from reference TRBV19 and TRBJ1-5): DGGITQSPKYLFRKEGQNVTLSCEQNLNHDAMYWYRQDPGQGLRLIYYSQIVNDFQKGDIAEGYSVSREKKESFPLTVTSAQKNPTAFYLCASTGGGSSNQPQHFGDGTRLSIL.

The chain uses TRBV24-1 and TRBJ2-5; the match to TRBD1 covers 8 bases. Losses at the gene ends were 1 base for V and 5 bases for J; bases not matched to a gene: 5. The CDR3 has 15 residues. The germline CDR1 and CDR2 sequences are KGHDR and SFDVKD. This CDR3 is CATSDFVQGAETQYF. The CDR3, as DNA: TGTGCCACCAGTGATTTTGTGCAGGGGGCGGAGACCCAGTACTTC.

This clone showed up just a few times. The V gene is TRBV24-1, the J gene TRBJ1-2; 7 bases are a match to TRBD1. Looked up from germline, CDR1 is KGHDR and CDR2 is SFDVKD. This CDR3 has 16 residues. V lost 5 bases and J lost 3; bases outside the gene matches: 11. The CDR3 DNA sequence: TGTGCCACCAGTGCGTCGACAGGGATGGGATACTATGGCTACACCTTC. Amino acid sequence: CATSASTGMGYYGYTF.

This chain joins TRBV5-1 and TRBJ2-1, with no clear D. The CDR3 covers 16 residues. The germline V and J ends were trimmed by 1 base and 1 base, with 12 bases remaining between them. CDR1 SGHRS and CDR2 YFSETQ come from the germline V gene. The CDR3 DNA follows: TGCGCCAGCAGCTTGCAGTCTGCGGATTCCTACAATGAGCAGTTCTTC. Protein sequence: CASSLQSADSYNEQFF.